This T cell receptor (beta chain) was sequenced during a study of shared clonotypes between healthy human individuals. It was across several immunoSEQ plates that each subset's genomic DNA was evenly split. Here immunoSEQ multiplex PCR was the method, and the copy in TCRdb shows in-frame clones only, minus some. This table holds some 2.4 million clones, over 85% found once. Unmatched junction bases numbered 8, after V lost 2 bases and J lost 2 bases. The CDR3 runs 17 residues. CDR1 and CDR2 from the germline V gene are SGHDT and YYEEEE. Study-wide results and limits: Sampling covered nothing but blood. Tissue TCR repertoires likely differ from those found in blood.

Details on this clone: Its cognate antigen is unknown.

The sample comprised naive CD4+ T cells from PBMCs. The subset here: CD45RA+ positively selected. The J gene is TRBJ2-3, the V gene TRBV5-6; 10 bases match TRBD1. The receptor's source is a man between 18 and 35 years old in good health. Some clones in this sample may be carry-over from other donors' samples. The CDR3 sequence is CASSFRTGGGLTDTQYF. CDR3 in DNA: TGTGCCAGCAGCTTTAGGACAGGGGGGGGCCTCACAGATACGCAGTATTTT.